This record covers a single T cell receptor beta chain. This clonotype was detected many times. Its antigen is still unknown. No base quality information exists; no much larger clone differs at one position. These data come from a study of immune heterogeneity within non-small cell lung tumors (dated by TCRdb to 2016 to 2019). Study-level background: Histology comprised a few squamous cell carcinomas, more than 8 non-squamous carcinomas and 1 tumor not otherwise specified. Transcriptome data were available for just roughly 40 loci from around twelve patients, whereas TCR repertoire analysis spanned fewer than 65 tumor loci from under 18 patients. Whole-exome sequencing, RNA-seq and TCR beta repertoire sequencing were combined for multiple spatially distinct regions from each NSCLC tumor so that intratumoral immune heterogeneity could be examined. Neoantigen binding to each patient's HLA alleles was predicted with netMHCpan-3.0 for mutant peptides of 8 to 11 amino acids.

The TCR template was genomic DNA extracted from bulk tumor tissue, and approximately 650 ng of gDNA was amplified for each sample. During surgery, multiple biopsies were taken from each primary tumor and placed as far apart as possible within the tumor mass. The study cohort was described as untreated, and patients were newly diagnosed NSCLC cases undergoing curative surgery. The samples came from approximately 14 patients with newly diagnosed non-small cell lung cancer who were having surgery intended to be curative. Resected tumor masses were reviewed by two independent pathologists. Only high-quality DNA and RNA samples were carried forward to sequencing. What the study reported, not specific to this receptor: A moderate positive correlation (R approximately 0.35), which was statistically significant, linked local T-cell repertoire clonality to local tumor mutational burden. Within a patient, identical dominant CDR3B clonotypes were found to recur across loci, yet unique high-frequency clones were also harbored in different tumor locations. For the most part, high-frequency TCR beta clonotypes differed from one individual patient to another.

The TCR beta CDR3 region was amplified with a multiplex PCR system whose first round ran for around 10 cycles using 32 V-gene forward primers and 13 J-gene reverse primers. A QIAGEN Multiplex PCR Kit was used for first-round PCR, and the primer sequences were filed in Chinese patent CN105087789A. Illumina universal primers were added in a second PCR round performed with the Phusion High-Fidelity PCR Kit. Sequencing of the TCR libraries was done on the Illumina HiSeq X Ten platform in paired-end mode with a 151 bp read length. The published analysis was carried out like this. Reads without multiplex PCR primers were removed using Cutadapt, read pairs were merged using PEAR, and CDR3 regions were called using MiXCR with default settings. Repertoire diversity was assessed by Shannon entropy, and clonality was calculated as one minus the Shannon entropy divided by the ln of the count of productive unique sequences. A clonotype counted as a dominant or high-frequency T-cell clone when its frequency was 0.5% or higher. TCRdb ran its own pipeline on the public reads, namely fastp trimming at Q25 and MiXCR clone calling, and kept in-frame beta chains. CDR3 protein duplicates are merged, each entry listing the most common genes and DNA. The V and J calls here are based on TCRdb, not the publication. Recorded for this sample are some 30,000 distinct CDR3 sequences; around 30% of them occurred a single time. The ten largest clones add up to under 5% of the sample.

The CDR3 has 14 amino acids, counting the end cysteine and phenylalanine. Only the CDR3 portion is preserved as DNA: 42 bases, with reading frame beginning at the first base. The junction shows trimming of 5 bases on V and 6 bases on J, and the gene matches do not reach 9 bases of it. According to the germline V gene (reference sequence), CDR1 reads DFQATT and CDR2 reads SNEGSKA. This TCR was sampled from a man aged 40-49 years with non-small cell lung cancer. Input material: lung tumor tissue. The V and J genes are TRBV20-1 and TRBJ2-1; the central 8 bases match TRBD2. The nucleotide sequence reads TGCAGTGCTCAGCCCCCGGGACTAGGCAATGAGCAGTTCTTC. Translation gives CSAQPPGLGNEQFF.